The rows below give T cell receptor beta chains drawn from one sample of a study of cytomegalovirus exposure and HLA in healthy donors. Profiled with immunoSEQ multiplex PCR; TCRdb holds only in-frame clones, not every one. The table has about 160,000 clones, roughly 87% seen once. Material: PBMCs. Every receptor here comes from a girl between 10 and 17 years old in good health and CMV-seropositive. Each CDR3 is given with its conserved first and last residue. D genes are given only for firm matches. Expanded clones get a size class; other rows say once, few or many, or leave the size out.

v_gene: TRBV9
j_gene: TRBJ1-2
abundance: .
d_gene: .
CDR3aa: CASSVGVTSPGGYTF
CDR3nt: TGTGCCAGCAGCGTAGGTGTTACGTCCCCGGGAGGCTACACCTTC

v_gene: TRBV19
j_gene: TRBJ2-5
abundance: .
d_gene: .
CDR3aa: CASRSPVGETQYF
CDR3nt: TGTGCCAGTAGGTCTCCCGTCGGGGAGACCCAGTACTTC

v_gene: TRBV5-1
j_gene: TRBJ2-2
abundance: .
d_gene: .
CDR3aa: CASSWTDGTGTGELFF
CDR3nt: TGCGCCAGCAGCTGGACTGACGGTACGGGGACCGGGGAGCTGTTTTTT

v_gene: TRBV5-8
j_gene: TRBJ2-2
abundance: once
d_gene: TRBD2
CDR3aa: CASSLRTTSRNTGELFF
CDR3nt: TGTGCCAGCAGCTTACGAACGACTAGCAGGAACACCGGGGAGCTGTTTTTT

v_gene: TRBV2
j_gene: TRBJ2-2
abundance: .
d_gene: .
CDR3aa: CARKGAANTGELFF
CDR3nt: TGTGCCAGAAAAGGGGCAGCGAACACCGGGGAGCTGTTTTTT

v_gene: TRBV6-1
j_gene: TRBJ2-7
abundance: .
d_gene: TRBD1
CDR3aa: CASSVRRTGFTIYEQYF
CDR3nt: TGTGCCAGCAGTGTCCGGCGGACAGGGTTCACCATCTACGAGCAGTACTTC

v_gene: TRBV5-1
j_gene: TRBJ2-7
abundance: .
d_gene: .
CDR3aa: CASSFTQGYEQYF
CDR3nt: TGCGCCAGCAGCTTTACTCAGGGCTACGAGCAGTACTTC

v_gene: TRBV7-9
j_gene: TRBJ1-1
abundance: once
d_gene: .
CDR3aa: CASSLAGGSTEAFF
CDR3nt: TGTGCCAGCAGCTTAGCGGGAGGGAGCACTGAAGCTTTCTTT

v_gene: TRBV7-6
j_gene: TRBJ2-5
abundance: .
d_gene: .
CDR3aa: CASSLVGREQETQYF
CDR3nt: TGTGCCAGCAGCTTAGTCGGACGGGAACAAGAGACCCAGTACTTC

v_gene: TRBV6-6
j_gene: TRBJ2-1
abundance: .
d_gene: .
CDR3aa: CASSSGEQFF
CDR3nt: TGTGCCAGCAGCTCGGGTGAGCAGTTCTTC

v_gene: TRBV5-1
j_gene: TRBJ2-5
abundance: .
d_gene: TRBD1
CDR3aa: CASSLDRGWEQETQYF
CDR3nt: TGCGCCAGCAGCTTGGACAGGGGGTGGGAACAAGAGACCCAGTACTTC

v_gene: TRBV11-1
j_gene: TRBJ2-5
abundance: few
d_gene: .
CDR3aa: CASSSLEETQYF
CDR3nt: TGTGCCAGCAGCTCACTGGAAGAGACCCAGTACTTC

v_gene: TRBV5-6
j_gene: TRBJ1-4
abundance: .
d_gene: TRBD1
CDR3aa: CASSFGWGTDPTNEKLFF
CDR3nt: TGTGCCAGCAGCTTTGGTTGGGGGACAGACCCAACTAATGAAAAACTGTTTTTT

v_gene: TRBV19
j_gene: TRBJ2-7
abundance: .
d_gene: TRBD1
CDR3aa: CASSIDIRRTGGIYEQYF
CDR3nt: TGTGCCAGTAGTATAGATATCCGGAGGACAGGGGGCATCTACGAGCAGTACTTC

v_gene: TRBV15
j_gene: TRBJ2-7
abundance: .
d_gene: .
CDR3aa: CATSRAGQTYEQYF
CDR3nt: TGTGCCACCAGCAGGGCGGGACAGACCTACGAGCAGTACTTC

v_gene: TRBV18
j_gene: TRBJ2-5
abundance: .
d_gene: TRBD2
CDR3aa: CASSLHLPGAGGETQYF
CDR3nt: TGTGCCAGCTCACTTCACTTACCGGGAGCGGGGGGAGAGACCCAGTACTTC

v_gene: TRBV18
j_gene: TRBJ2-5
abundance: .
d_gene: .
CDR3aa: CASSGEETQYF
CDR3nt: TGTGCCAGCTCTGGGGAGGAGACCCAGTACTTC

v_gene: TRBV18
j_gene: TRBJ1-2
abundance: .
d_gene: TRBD1
CDR3aa: CASSPPSGQGKFGYGYTF
CDR3nt: TGTGCCAGCTCACCTCCGTCGGGACAGGGCAAGTTTGGCTATGGCTACACCTTC

v_gene: TRBV13
j_gene: TRBJ2-7
abundance: few
d_gene: .
CDR3aa: CASSPSPTKGNEQYF
CDR3nt: TGTGCCAGCAGCCCATCCCCGACTAAAGGGAACGAGCAGTACTTC

v_gene: TRBV6-6
j_gene: TRBJ2-7
abundance: .
d_gene: .
CDR3aa: CASTRESSYEQYF
CDR3nt: TGTGCCAGCACCCGGGAGAGCTCCTACGAGCAGTACTTC

v_gene: TRBV10-3
j_gene: TRBJ1-1
abundance: once
d_gene: TRBD1
CDR3aa: CAISESSGTGGSNTEAFF
CDR3nt: TGTGCCATCAGTGAGTCCTCGGGGACAGGGGGATCCAACACTGAAGCTTTCTTT

v_gene: TRBV27
j_gene: TRBJ2-7
abundance: .
d_gene: .
CDR3aa: CASRESSYEQYF
CDR3nt: TGTGCCAGCAGGGAGAGCTCCTACGAGCAGTACTTC

v_gene: TRBV20-1
j_gene: TRBJ2-1
abundance: .
d_gene: .
CDR3aa: CSLYGEQFF
CDR3nt: TGCAGTCTCTATGGTGAGCAGTTCTTC

v_gene: TRBV11-2
j_gene: TRBJ2-5
abundance: .
d_gene: .
CDR3aa: CASSLRGGGETQYF
CDR3nt: TGTGCCAGCAGCCTCAGAGGGGGGGGAGAGACCCAGTACTTC

v_gene: TRBV28
j_gene: TRBJ2-6
abundance: .
d_gene: .
CDR3aa: CASSSTYGLSGANILTF
CDR3nt: TGTGCCAGCAGTTCCACATATGGTCTCTCTGGGGCCAACATCCTGACTTTC

v_gene: TRBV5-1
j_gene: TRBJ2-7
abundance: .
d_gene: TRBD1
CDR3aa: CASKRDRDYEQYF
CDR3nt: TGCGCCAGCAAGCGGGACAGGGACTACGAGCAGTACTTC

v_gene: TRBV5-3
j_gene: TRBJ2-3
abundance: once
d_gene: TRBD2
CDR3aa: CARSAGGEKVDTQYF
CDR3nt: TGTGCCAGAAGCGCGGGGGGGGAGAAGGTAGATACGCAGTATTTT

v_gene: TRBV5-6
j_gene: TRBJ2-1
abundance: .
d_gene: TRBD1
CDR3aa: CASSPGQYNEQFF
CDR3nt: TGTGCCAGCAGCCCGGGACAGTACAATGAGCAGTTCTTC

v_gene: TRBV6-1
j_gene: TRBJ1-4
abundance: .
d_gene: TRBD1
CDR3aa: CASSSIWTGGEKLFF
CDR3nt: TGTGCCAGCAGTTCGATCTGGACAGGGGGCGAAAAACTGTTTTTT

v_gene: TRBV6-5
j_gene: TRBJ2-2
abundance: .
d_gene: .
CDR3aa: CASSYSTGNTGELFF
CDR3nt: TGTGCCAGCAGTTACTCGACAGGGAACACCGGGGAGCTGTTTTTT

v_gene: TRBV6-5
j_gene: TRBJ1-1
abundance: .
d_gene: TRBD1
CDR3aa: CASSYSTGGDTEAFF
CDR3nt: TGTGCCAGCAGTTACTCGACAGGGGGGGACACTGAAGCTTTCTTT

v_gene: TRBV5-1
j_gene: TRBJ1-1
abundance: .
d_gene: .
CDR3aa: CASSLAGGALGTEAFF
CDR3nt: TGCGCCAGCAGCTTGGCCGGAGGGGCGTTGGGCACTGAAGCTTTCTTT

v_gene: TRBV7-3
j_gene: TRBJ2-1
abundance: .
d_gene: .
CDR3aa: CASSPRPTVEQFF
CDR3nt: TGTGCCAGCAGCCCACGTCCGACAGTCGAGCAGTTCTTC

v_gene: TRBV10-3
j_gene: TRBJ2-7
abundance: once
d_gene: .
CDR3aa: CAISELGAEQYF
CDR3nt: TGTGCCATCAGTGAGTTGGGGGCAGAGCAGTACTTC

v_gene: TRBV28
j_gene: TRBJ1-1
abundance: .
d_gene: .
CDR3aa: CASKDSLRSEAFF
CDR3nt: TGTGCCAGCAAGGACAGCCTACGTTCTGAAGCTTTCTTT

v_gene: TRBV9
j_gene: TRBJ1-4
abundance: .
d_gene: .
CDR3aa: CASSVSGTRGEKLFF
CDR3nt: TGTGCCAGCAGCGTATCCGGGACGCGGGGTGAAAAACTGTTTTTT

v_gene: TRBV7-3
j_gene: TRBJ2-7
abundance: .
d_gene: TRBD1
CDR3aa: CASSLKGQGPYEQYF
CDR3nt: TGTGCCAGCAGCTTAAAGGGACAGGGCCCCTACGAGCAGTACTTC

v_gene: TRBV11-2
j_gene: TRBJ1-1
abundance: few
d_gene: TRBD1
CDR3aa: CASSVDRVGTEAFF
CDR3nt: TGTGCCAGCAGCGTGGACAGGGTGGGCACTGAAGCTTTCTTT